The clone carrying this T cell receptor (beta chain) was picked up one time. Its specificity is not known. The data derive from a study of shared clonotypes between healthy human individuals. Only in-frame clones appear in the TCRdb table, and some are missing; sequencing was by immunoSEQ multiplex PCR. The profile covers roughly 1,100,000 clones, with 65% to 75% appearing a single time and 1.5% taken by the ten largest. V shed 4 bases, J shed 7 bases, and the junction held 14 bases outside the gene matches. Germline CDR1 SGHRS, CDR2 YFSETQ. This CDR3 comprises 16 residues. Notes on the study in general: Non-shared clonotypes displayed generation probabilities falling below those of clonotypes present in all four donors.

The receptor comes from a man younger than 35 in good health. V gene TRBV5-1 combines with J gene TRBJ1-2; 9 nucleotides align to TRBD1. Sequencing was carried out using memory CD4+ T cells sorted from blood. Subset of the sample: CD45RA-negative fraction. CDR3 nucleotides: TGCGCCAGCAGCAATAACTTGGACAGGGGAGGGAGTGGCTACACCTTC. This encodes CASSNNLDRGGSGYTF. The full variable domain, rest sourced from reference TRBV5-1 and TRBJ1-2, is KAGVTQTPRYLIKTRGQQVTLSCSPISGHRSVSWYQQTPGQGLQFLFEYFSETQRNKGNFPGRFSGRQFSNSRSEMNVSTLELGDSALYLCASSNNLDRGGSGYTFGSGTRLTVV.